One sample yielded the 30 T cell receptor beta chains listed below, sequenced in a study of T cell changes during pregnancy in multiple sclerosis. TCRdb's copy holds only in-frame clones and misses some; the assay was immunoSEQ multiplex PCR. The profile covers just under 80,000 clones, with about 93% appearing a single time and more than 0.9% taken by the ten largest. This sample comprised peripheral blood, obtained in the first trimester of pregnancy. All receptors derive from a female donor with multiple sclerosis, enrolled in a pregnancy study.

The CDR3 coding sequence is TGTGCCAGCAGCCGGGGGACCACAGATACGCAGTATTTT. Translated: CASSRGTTDTQYF. V is TRBV7-2 and J is TRBJ2-3, with a possible D match to TRBD2 (6 bases). Germline V gene data show CDR1 as SGHTA and CDR2 as FQGNSA. This CDR3 has 13 amino acids. V gave up 5 bases and J gave up 2 bases, with 8 bases separating them.

The chain combines TRBV10-3 with TRBJ2-1; 9 bases are shared with TRBD2. This CDR3 is 15 amino acids long. J was trimmed by 15 bases and V by 2 bases; bases with no gene match: 14. CDR1 and CDR2 (germline): ENHRY, SYGVKD. CDR3 residues: CAISEGYRLAGTGFF. CDR3 sequence (DNA): TGTGCCATCAGTGAGGGGTATCGGCTAGCGGGAACAGGGTTCTTC.

The chain uses TRBV6-5 and TRBJ2-2; 7 nucleotides agree with TRBD2. The trim removed 0 bases at V and 0 bases at J, leaving 1 base unmatched. This CDR3 has 16 amino acids. Per the germline V gene, CDR1 is MNHEY and CDR2 is SVGAGI. The CDR3 DNA reads TGTGCCAGCAGTTACTCGAGCGGGGCGAACACCGGGGAGCTGTTTTTT. The encoded protein is CASSYSSGANTGELFF.

The chain employs TRBV5-5 and TRBJ1-5; perhaps TRBD1 as D (5 bases). Trimming shortened V by 4 bases and J by 3 bases, and 17 bases separated the two germline ends. The CDR3 has 16 residues. The germline V gene has CDR1 SGHKS and CDR2 YYEKEE (reference sequence). CDR3 sequence reads: CASSLEEGAYNQPQHF. The DNA of the CDR3 is TGTGCCAGCAGCCTTGAGGAAGGGGCCTACAATCAGCCCCAGCATTTT. Drawing the rest from reference TRBV5-5 and TRBJ1-5, the complete variable domain is DAGVTQSPTHLIKTRGQQVTLRCSPISGHKSVSWYQQVLGQGPQFIFQYYEKEERGRGNFPDRFSARQFPNYSSELNVNALLLGDSALYLCASSLEEGAYNQPQHFGDGTRLSIL.

This chain joins TRBV27 and TRBJ2-2, with 9 bases identical to TRBD1. Per germline, CDR1 MNHEY and CDR2 SMNVEV (reference sequence). The CDR3 is 17 residues long. The junction had 9 bases not matched to a gene; V was cut back by 2 bases and J by 5 bases. CDR3 sequence reads: CASSLLPGTGKTGELFF. Here the CDR3 DNA reads TGTGCCAGCAGTTTACTGCCCGGGACAGGGAAAACCGGGGAGCTGTTTTTT.

The rearrangement links TRBV5-8 to TRBJ2-7; unclear D gene. Germline V CDR1 and CDR2: SGHTS, YDEGEE. This CDR3 is built from 12 residues. The ends were cut back, 0 bases at V and 9 bases at J, with 10 bases in the middle. CDR3 sequence reads: CASSLVQLRQYF. The CDR3 region has the DNA TGTGCCAGCAGCTTGGTGCAACTGAGGCAGTACTTC.

This clone was detected only once. This chain joins TRBV29-1 and TRBJ2-7; possibly TRBD2 for D (5 bases). The CDR3 is made up of 12 amino acids. Between the trimmed V and J ends, which lost 4 bases and 6 bases, there was a span of 13 bases. Germline values: CDR1 SQVTM, CDR2 ANQGSEA. The CDR3 sequence is CSVVPIGGEQYF. As DNA, the CDR3 is TGCAGCGTTGTGCCTATTGGAGGCGAGCAGTACTTC.

V gene TRBV5-1 combines with J gene TRBJ1-2; 7 bases match TRBD1. The ends lost 0 bases at V and 2 bases at J; junction bases unmatched: 1. The CDR3 is made up of 14 amino acids. Looked up from germline, CDR1 is SGHRS and CDR2 is YFSETQ. DNA for the CDR3: TGCGCCAGCAGCTTGGAGGGACAGAACTATGGCTACACCTTC. Encoded protein: CASSLEGQNYGYTF.

This chain uses TRBV4-1 with TRBJ2-2, with 8 bases lining up with TRBD1. Germline CDR1 is MGHRA and CDR2 is YSYEKL. The CDR3 spans 14 residues. V was clipped by 1 base and J by 7 bases; unmatched bases: 2. The CDR3 loop reads CASSQGQGFGELFF. The CDR3 DNA is TGCGCCAGCAGCCAAGGACAGGGGTTCGGGGAGCTGTTTTTT.

CDR3 protein: CASSVGLAGEANLGEQYF. The CDR3, as DNA: TGTGCCAGCAGCGTAGGGCTAGCGGGAGAAGCCAATTTAGGCGAGCAGTACTTC. The chain links TRBV9 to TRBJ2-7, with 10 nucleotides matching TRBD2. CDR3 length: 18 residues. Germline V gives CDR1 SGDLS, CDR2 YYNGEE. Trimming took 0 bases from V and 6 from J; bases not matched to a gene: 15.

This clone was counted between two and nine times. The chain employs TRBV7-3 and TRBJ2-2; 15 nucleotides align to TRBD2. V trimming: 3 bases; J trimming: 1 base; junction bases outside the gene matches: 15. CDR3 length equals 22 residues. CDR1 and CDR2 (germline): SGHTA, FQGTGA. In DNA form, the CDR3 reads TGTGCCAGCAGCTTCCGTCCTCGGACTAGCGGGGGGGCGGGTCGGAACACCGGGGAGCTGTTTTTT. This translates into CASSFRPRTSGGAGRNTGELFF.

J is TRBJ2-7 and V is TRBV28; 7 bases are a match to TRBD1. The CDR3 has 15 residues. V lost 6 bases, J lost 2 bases, and 10 bases stayed unmatched. Germline V gives CDR1 MDHEN, CDR2 SYDVKM. CDR3 coding DNA: TGTGCCAGCAGCCCAAGGACAGGAGGCCCCTACGAGCAGTACTTC. This encodes CASSPRTGGPYEQYF.

This clone has just a few counts. This chain joins TRBV13 and TRBJ1-1, with a weak D call TRBD1 (5 bases). Germline V gene sequence: CDR1 PRHDT, CDR2 FYEKMQ (reference sequence). The CDR3 covers 15 residues. Trimming removed 3 bases from V and 5 bases from J, with 16 bases in between. The DNA for the CDR3 is TGTGCCAGCAGCTTGGGAACAGGTACGAGGACTGAAGCTTTCTTT. Encoded protein: CASSLGTGTRTEAFF.

The chain couples TRBV7-9 to TRBJ2-7; maybe TRBD1 (6 bases). Trimming removed 6 bases from V and 4 bases from J, with 10 bases in between. This CDR3 region has 12 residues. CDR1 SEHNR and CDR2 FQNEAQ come from the germline V gene (reference sequence). CDR3 loop: CASRDSEYEQYF. The CDR3 DNA reads as TGTGCCAGCAGGGACAGCGAATACGAGCAGTACTTC. Looking up the rest from reference TRBV7-9 and TRBJ2-7 gives the full variable domain: DTGVSQNPRHKITKRGQNVTFRCDPISEHNRLYWYRQTLGQGPEFLTYFQNEAQLEKSRLLSDRFSAERPKGSFSTLEIQRTEQGDSAMYLCASRDSEYEQYFGPGTRLTVT.

V gene TRBV18 combines with J gene TRBJ1-1, with D perhaps TRBD1 (5 bases). The length of the CDR3 is 16 residues. The germline V gene encodes CDR1 KGHSH and CDR2 LQKENI. The V gene lost 2 bases and the J gene lost 0 bases, with 13 bases spanning the gap. CDR3 nucleotides: TGTGCCAGCTCACCAGCGGGAAGGGGCATGAACACTGAAGCTTTCTTT. Its protein is CASSPAGRGMNTEAFF.

The chain carries TRBV2 and TRBJ1-6; D gene uncertain. V was pared by 8 bases and J by 2 bases, with 16 bases between. CDR1 is SNHLY and CDR2 is FYNNEI in the germline V gene. The CDR3 totals 16 residues. CDR3 sequence: CASRREHAPYNSPLHF. The DNA for the CDR3 is TGTGCCAGCCGCCGGGAACACGCGCCCTATAATTCACCCCTCCACTTT.

V and J are TRBV19 and TRBJ2-2; 9 bases are shared with TRBD1. V shed 6 bases and J 7 bases; nucleotides not matched to a gene: 15. CDR1 is LNHDA, CDR2 SQIVND, per germline (reference sequence). The CDR3 has 17 residues. The CDR3 reads CASSLSGTGTGSGELFF. CDR3 sequence (DNA): TGTGCCAGTAGCCTTTCCGGGACAGGGACCGGCAGCGGGGAGCTGTTTTTT.

The gene calls are TRBV9 and TRBJ1-5; D unclear. The CDR3 is 14 amino acids. Germline-derived CDR1 and CDR2 are SGDLS and YYNGEE. Trimming removed 3 bases at V and 6 bases at J, with 13 bases between. The CDR3 coding sequence is TGTGCCAGCAGCGGGGCTGGAGGTCTTCAGCCCCAGCATTTT. Translating gives CASSGAGGLQPQHF.

This chain connects TRBV19 to TRBJ2-4, with 7 bases fitting TRBD1. Germline assignment: CDR1 LNHDA and CDR2 SQIVND (reference sequence). The trim removed 6 bases at V and 4 bases at J, leaving 9 bases unmatched. The CDR3 is made up of 15 amino acids. The CDR3 region is CASSHSGTAKNIQYF. The CDR3 coding sequence is TGTGCCAGTAGCCATTCTGGGACAGCAAAAAACATTCAGTACTTC. Full variable domain (missing parts from reference TRBV19 and TRBJ2-4): DGGITQSPKYLFRKEGQNVTLSCEQNLNHDAMYWYRQDPGQGLRLIYYSQIVNDFQKGDIAEGYSVSREKKESFPLTVTSAQKNPTAFYLCASSHSGTAKNIQYFGAGTRLSVL.

The J gene is TRBJ2-2, the V gene TRBV7-6, with 8 nucleotides matching TRBD1. CDR1 SGHVS and CDR2 FNYEAQ come from the germline V gene. Trimming took 5 bases from V and 2 from J; bases not matched to a gene: 4. The CDR3 runs to 15 residues. The CDR3 DNA reads as TGTGCCAGCAGCGGGGGACAGGACAACACCGGGGAGCTGTTTTTT. It translates to CASSGGQDNTGELFF. Using reference TRBV7-6 and TRBJ2-2 for the parts outside the CDR3, the full variable domain is GAGVSQSPRYKVTKRGQDVALRCDPISGHVSLYWYRQALGQGPEFLTYFNYEAQQDKSGLPNDRFSAERPEGSISTLTIQRTEQRDSAMYRCASSGGQDNTGELFFGEGSRLTVL.

A few counts support this clone. CDR3 sequence (DNA): TGTGCCAGCACCCTATCGGGAGTCCGGAGTTCACCCCTCCACTTT. This translates into CASTLSGVRSSPLHF. The genes are TRBV27 and TRBJ1-6; D ambiguous. CDR1 is MNHEY, CDR2 SMNVEV, per germline (reference sequence). The ends were cut back, 7 bases at V and 9 bases at J, with 19 bases in the middle. The length of the CDR3 is 15 residues.

V and J are TRBV5-4 and TRBJ2-7; tentatively, D is TRBD1 (5 bases). In germline, CDR1 is SGHNT, CDR2 YYREEE (reference sequence). The germline V and J ends were trimmed by 2 bases and 5 bases, with 14 bases remaining between them. The CDR3 is 14 residues long. DNA for the CDR3: TGTGCCAGCAGCTTATCTCGAAGGGGCCACGAGCAGTACTTC. Amino acids: CASSLSRRGHEQYF.

The rearrangement joins TRBV7-9 to TRBJ2-7, with D possibly matching TRBD2 (5 bases). V was pared by 7 bases and J by 0 bases, with 7 bases between. The germline V gene has CDR1 SEHNR and CDR2 FQNEAQ (reference sequence). This CDR3 has 12 amino acids. CDR3 nucleotides: TGTGCCAGCACTGGGAGCTCCTACGAGCAGTACTTC. Translating gives CASTGSSYEQYF.

The genes are TRBV29-1 and TRBJ1-2; TRBD1 might be the D (6 bases). The CDR3 runs to 13 residues. V was clipped by 3 bases and J by 7 bases, with 15 bases between them. Germline loops: CDR1 SQVTM, CDR2 ANQGSEA. The CDR3 region has the DNA TGCAGCGTTGACCAGGGGAACCGCGCTGGCTACACCTTC. This encodes CSVDQGNRAGYTF.

The CDR3 region has the DNA TGTGCCAGCATCGTACAGGGGGCGCGGGTCCCTGAAGCTTTCTTT. Protein product: CASIVQGARVPEAFF. The chain carries TRBV28 and TRBJ1-1; the match to TRBD1 covers 9 bases. The junction had 12 bases not matched to a gene; V was cut back by 7 bases and J by 6 bases. Germline CDR1 reads MDHEN; CDR2 reads SYDVKM. The CDR3 consists of 15 residues.

The chain uses TRBV5-4 and TRBJ2-5, with TRBD2 matching over 7 bases. CDR1 SGHNT and CDR2 YYREEE come from the germline V gene (reference sequence). V shed 3 bases and J 2 bases; nucleotides not matched to a gene: 7. This CDR3 contains 15 residues. The CDR3, as DNA: TGTGCCAGCAGCTATCGGGTAGCGGGTCAAGAGACCCAGTACTTC. Translation: CASSYRVAGQETQYF.

The chain combines TRBV11-2 with TRBJ2-7; 13 nucleotides align to TRBD2. This CDR3 contains 15 residues. Germline V CDR1 and CDR2: SGHAT, FQNNGV. The V segment lost 5 bases and the J segment 2 bases; nucleotides outside the gene matches: 3. Here the CDR3 DNA reads TGTGCCAGCAGCGTTACTAGCGGGGGGGCCTACGAGCAGTACTTC. This sequence encodes CASSVTSGGAYEQYF.

The chain has TRBV30 and TRBJ1-1; tentatively, D is TRBD1 (5 bases). V lost 4 bases, J lost 10 bases, and 19 bases lay in between. Germline V lookup: CDR1 GTSNPN, CDR2 SVGIG (reference sequence). The length of the CDR3 is 13 residues. The CDR3, as DNA: TGTGCCTGGACGGAGGAGGGACTAGTAGGAGCTTTCTTT. Amino acids: CAWTEEGLVGAFF.

This chain connects TRBV5-5 to TRBJ1-4; D call uncertain. Germline values: CDR1 SGHKS, CDR2 YYEKEE (reference sequence). This CDR3 is 14 amino acids long. Trimming cost V 0 bases and J 2 bases, with 5 bases left between them. The CDR3 loop reads CASSLASTNEKLFF. The CDR3 coding sequence is TGTGCCAGCAGCTTGGCCTCGACTAATGAAAAACTGTTTTTT.

This rearrangement joins TRBV29-1 to TRBJ1-2, with 7 bases lining up with TRBD1. The germline gives CDR1 SQVTM, CDR2 ANQGSEA. The CDR3 is made up of 13 amino acids. V shed 8 bases, J shed 8 bases, and the junction held 14 bases outside the gene matches. CDR3: CSSVPKGAEGYTF. CDR3 coding DNA: TGCAGCTCCGTCCCAAAGGGGGCTGAAGGCTACACCTTC.